These T cell receptor beta chains were read from a single sample in a study of shared clonotypes between healthy human individuals. The protocol was immunoSEQ multiplex PCR, while the TCRdb copy is restricted to in-frame clones and leaves out a portion. The sample records around 370,000 clones, 90% to 97% being singletons. The sample was memory CD8+ T cells sorted from blood. The receptors originated from a man aged 25 to 45 in good health. CDR3s include the opening cysteine and the closing phenylalanine or tryptophan. A D gene is named only where the DNA matches it firmly.

v_gene	d_gene	j_gene	CDR3aa	CDR3nt
TRBV19	TRBD2	TRBJ2-7	CASSIQGLSYEQYF	TGTGCCAGTAGTATCCAGGGACTAAGCTACGAGCAGTACTTC
TRBV5-1	TRBD2	TRBJ2-5	CASSHWVSGRAETQYF	TGCGCCAGCAGCCATTGGGTTAGCGGGAGGGCTGAGACCCAGTACTTC
TRBV14	TRBD2	TRBJ2-1	CASSSQREAYNEQFF	TGTGCCAGCAGCTCCCAGCGGGAGGCCTACAATGAGCAGTTCTTC
TRBV25-1	TRBD1	TRBJ2-7	CASSDSGQDYEQYF	TGTGCCAGCAGTGACTCGGGACAGGACTACGAGCAGTACTTC
TRBV6-5	NA	TRBJ1-1	CASSISGNTEAFF	TGTGCCAGCAGTATATCAGGGAACACTGAAGCTTTCTTT
TRBV19	NA	TRBJ1-1	CASSPGTNTEAFF	TGTGCCAGTAGTCCCGGGACGAACACTGAAGCTTTCTTT
TRBV5-6	TRBD1	TRBJ2-7	CASSPGQGDEQYF	TGTGCCAGCAGCCCGGGACAGGGGGACGAGCAGTACTTC
TRBV5-1	TRBD1	TRBJ2-2	CASSYDRGDTGELFF	TGCGCCAGCAGCTACGACAGGGGCGACACCGGGGAGCTGTTTTTT
TRBV19	TRBD1	TRBJ2-1	CASSQGDRENNEQFF	TGTGCCAGTAGTCAGGGGGACAGGGAGAACAATGAGCAGTTCTTC
TRBV30	NA	TRBJ2-7	CACLRGSGLYEQYF	TGTGCCTGCCTACGAGGTAGCGGCCTATACGAGCAGTACTTC
TRBV6-5	TRBD1	TRBJ2-7	CASSYGQGWDYEQYF	TGTGCCAGCAGTTACGGACAGGGATGGGACTACGAGCAGTACTTC
TRBV4-1	NA	TRBJ2-2	CASRGANTGELFF	TGCGCCAGCAGGGGCGCGAACACCGGGGAGCTGTTTTTT
TRBV6-4	NA	TRBJ2-7	CASSKESGPYEQYF	TGTGCCAGCAGTAAAGAAAGCGGTCCCTACGAGCAGTACTTC
TRBV5-4	TRBD2	TRBJ2-7	CASSFGREEDEQYF	TGTGCCAGCAGCTTTGGGCGGGAGGAGGACGAGCAGTACTTC
TRBV7-9	TRBD1	TRBJ1-5	CASSPGTGFNQPQHF	TGTGCCAGCAGCCCCGGGACAGGGTTCAATCAGCCCCAGCATTTT
TRBV7-2	TRBD2	TRBJ2-3	CASSPYTAGGRGNTQYF	TGTGCCAGCAGCCCATATACAGCGGGAGGACGGGGCAATACGCAGTATTTT
TRBV30	NA	TRBJ2-7	CAWMSSVYEQYF	TGTGCCTGGATGAGCAGTGTTTACGAGCAGTACTTC
TRBV5-1	TRBD2	TRBJ2-3	CASSYLGREFTDTQYF	TGCGCCAGCAGTTATTTAGGGCGGGAGTTCACAGATACGCAGTATTTT
TRBV5-1	TRBD2	TRBJ2-3	CASSLAGGPDTQYF	TGCGCCAGCAGCTTAGCGGGAGGGCCAGATACGCAGTATTTT
TRBV30	TRBD1	TRBJ2-4	CAWGGTGIQYF	TGTGCCTGGGGGGGGACAGGCATTCAGTACTTC
TRBV11-3	NA	TRBJ1-2	CASSPRTALYGYTF	TGTGCCAGCAGCCCACGGACAGCCCTCTATGGCTACACCTTC